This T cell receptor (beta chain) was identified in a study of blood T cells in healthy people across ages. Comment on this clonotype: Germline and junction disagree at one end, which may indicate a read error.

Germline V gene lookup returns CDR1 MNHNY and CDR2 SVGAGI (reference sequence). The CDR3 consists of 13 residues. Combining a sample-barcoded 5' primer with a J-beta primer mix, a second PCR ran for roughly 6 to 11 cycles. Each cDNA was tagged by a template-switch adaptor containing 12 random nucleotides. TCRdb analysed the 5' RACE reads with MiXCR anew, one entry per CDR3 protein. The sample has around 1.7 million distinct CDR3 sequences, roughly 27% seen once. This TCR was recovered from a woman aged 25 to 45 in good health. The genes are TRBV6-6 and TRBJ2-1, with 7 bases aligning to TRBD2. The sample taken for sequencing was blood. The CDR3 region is CSSGAGLYNEQFF. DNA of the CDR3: TGCAGCTCAGGAGCGGGGCTTTACAATGAGCAGTTCTTC.